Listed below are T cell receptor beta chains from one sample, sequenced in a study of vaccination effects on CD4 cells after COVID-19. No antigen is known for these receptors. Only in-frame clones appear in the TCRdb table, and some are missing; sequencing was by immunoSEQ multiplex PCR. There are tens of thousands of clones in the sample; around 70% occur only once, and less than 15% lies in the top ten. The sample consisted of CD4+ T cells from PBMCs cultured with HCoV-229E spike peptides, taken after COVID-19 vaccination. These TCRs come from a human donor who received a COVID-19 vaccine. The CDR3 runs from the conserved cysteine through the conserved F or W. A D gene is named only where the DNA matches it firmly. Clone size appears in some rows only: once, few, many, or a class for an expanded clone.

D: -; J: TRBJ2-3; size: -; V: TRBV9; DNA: TGTGCCAGCAGCGAAGACAGCACAGATACGCAGTATTTT; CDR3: CASSEDSTDTQYF
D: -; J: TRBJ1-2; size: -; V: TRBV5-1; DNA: TGCGCCAGCAGCTTCTCCGCCGACAGGAATGGCTACACCTTC; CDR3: CASSFSADRNGYTF
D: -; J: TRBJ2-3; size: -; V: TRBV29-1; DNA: TGCAGCGCAATGACAGCAAGCACAGATACGCAGTATTTT; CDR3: CSAMTASTDTQYF
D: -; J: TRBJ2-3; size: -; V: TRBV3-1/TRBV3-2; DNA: TGTGCCAGCAGTTCAAATGGGGCGCGGGATACGCAGTATTTT; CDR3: CASSSNGARDTQYF
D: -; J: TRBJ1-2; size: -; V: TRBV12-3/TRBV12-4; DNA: TGTGCCAGCAAAAACTATGGCTACACCTTC; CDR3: CASKNYGYTF
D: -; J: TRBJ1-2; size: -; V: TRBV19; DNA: TGTGCCAGTAGTATTACCAACTATGGCTACACCTTC; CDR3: CASSITNYGYTF
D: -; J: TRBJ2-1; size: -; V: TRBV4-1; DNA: TGCGCCAGCAGCGATCCAAGACGTTCCTACAATGAGCAGTTCTTC; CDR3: CASSDPRRSYNEQFF
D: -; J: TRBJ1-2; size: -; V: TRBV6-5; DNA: TGTGCCAGCAGTTATAATGGCTACACCTTC; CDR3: CASSYNGYTF
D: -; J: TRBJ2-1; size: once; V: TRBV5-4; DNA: TGTGCCAGCAGCTCCAAAGCGGGTAGCTCCTACAATGAGCAGTTCTTC; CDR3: CASSSKAGSSYNEQFF
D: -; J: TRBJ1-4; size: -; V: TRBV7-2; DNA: TGTGCCAGCAGCTTAGCGCTCAGGGTTCAACCTAATGAAAAACTGTTTTTT; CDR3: CASSLALRVQPNEKLFF
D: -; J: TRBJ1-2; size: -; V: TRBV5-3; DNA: TGTGCCAGAAGACACCTCAGCCCCTCGGTCTATGGCTACACCTTC; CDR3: CARRHLSPSVYGYTF
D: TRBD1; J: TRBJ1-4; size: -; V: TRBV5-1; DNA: TGCGCCAGCAGCTCGGACAGGGGAGAAGCAACTAATGAAAAACTGTTTTTT; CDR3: CASSSDRGEATNEKLFF
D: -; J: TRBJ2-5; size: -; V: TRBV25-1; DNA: TGTGCCAGCAGGGGGAAGGGGGGCCTCAAGGAGACCCAGTACTTC; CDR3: CASRGKGGLKETQYF